A single sample gave rise to the 26 T cell receptor beta chains below, sequenced in a study of blood T cell repertoires in COVID-19. Data came from immunoSEQ multiplex PCR; TCRdb stores just in-frame clones and leaves some out. The sample lists over 200,000 clones, roughly 86% occurring once. The sample comprised peripheral blood. The receptors were sampled from a woman under 40 who had recovered from COVID-19.

The V call is TRBV5-6, the J call TRBJ2-3; no clear D gene. CDR3 size: 14 residues. Trimming left V 0 bases short and J 6 bases short, with 11 bases between. Germline-derived CDR1 and CDR2 are SGHDT and YYEEEE. This CDR3 is CASSLGSSRDTQYF. The CDR3 nucleotides read TGTGCCAGCAGCTTGGGATCTTCGCGGGATACGCAGTATTTT.

The chain has TRBV18 and TRBJ1-1; 8 bases line up with TRBD1. The CDR3 consists of 15 residues. Per the germline V gene, CDR1 is KGHSH and CDR2 is LQKENI. The trim removed 3 bases at V and 4 bases at J, leaving 7 bases unmatched. The CDR3 loop is CASSPNGQGGTEAFF. The CDR3 coding sequence is TGTGCCAGCTCACCTAACGGACAGGGTGGCACTGAAGCTTTCTTT.

V usage is TRBV14 and J usage is TRBJ2-1; D is unclear. The CDR3 has 13 residues. V lost 0 bases to trimming and J lost 4 bases, with 4 bases between them. Germline assignment: CDR1 SGHDN and CDR2 FVKESK. The CDR3 sequence is CASSQDYYNEQFF. CDR3 DNA sequence: TGTGCCAGCAGCCAAGATTATTACAATGAGCAGTTCTTC.

The genes are TRBV27 and TRBJ2-2; 7 nucleotides align to TRBD1. Trimming cost V 7 bases and J 0 bases; bases outside gene matches: 8. The CDR3 consists of 16 residues. Germline values: CDR1 MNHEY, CDR2 SMNVEV (reference sequence). CDR3 residues: CASKPDRWTNTGELFF. DNA of the CDR3: TGTGCCAGCAAACCGGACAGGTGGACGAACACCGGGGAGCTGTTTTTT.

This clone was seen once. The chain uses TRBV7-8 and TRBJ1-6, with 9 bases fitting TRBD1. V lost 4 bases, J lost 7 bases, and 2 bases stayed unmatched. The germline gives CDR1 SGHVS, CDR2 FQNEAQ. The length of the CDR3 is 14 residues. The CDR3 is CASSYGTGNSPLHF. The CDR3 DNA follows: TGTGCCAGCAGCTACGGGACAGGGAATTCACCCCTCCACTTT.

The gene calls are TRBV18 and TRBJ2-2; D is unresolved. CDR3 length: 17 residues. The germline V and J ends were trimmed by 1 base and 2 bases, with 14 bases remaining between them. Per the germline V gene, CDR1 is KGHSH and CDR2 is LQKENI. The CDR3 coding sequence is TGTGCCAGCTCACCACTCCACAGCATTGTTAACACCGGGGAGCTGTTTTTT. Its protein is CASSPLHSIVNTGELFF.

The chain's CDR3 is CASKPERRETQYF. CDR3 DNA: TGTGCCAGCAAGCCGGAGCGTCGAGAGACCCAGTACTTC. The rearrangement links TRBV4-2 to TRBJ2-5; D unresolved. The CDR3 is 13 amino acids. CDR1 LGHNA and CDR2 YNFKEQ come from the germline V gene. Trimming stripped 7 bases from V and 4 bases from J, with 13 bases between.

V and J are TRBV7-2 and TRBJ2-7, with TRBD1 matching 9 bases. The germline gives CDR1 SGHTA, CDR2 FQGNSA. CDR3 length: 15 amino acids. Unmatched junction bases numbered 10, after V lost 1 base and J lost 9 bases. CDR3 residues: CASSLEQGAPAWQYF. In nucleotides, the CDR3 is TGTGCCAGCAGCTTAGAACAGGGGGCGCCGGCCTGGCAGTACTTC.

V usage is TRBV7-6 and J usage is TRBJ2-1; TRBD1 agrees at 9 bases. Germline V lookup: CDR1 SGHVS, CDR2 FNYEAQ. The CDR3 consists of 18 residues. The junction had 15 bases not matched to a gene; V was cut back by 1 base and J by 8 bases. CDR3 bases: TGTGCCAGCAGCTTAGGATTCCGGGGACAGGGTCTATCCCATGAGCAGTTCTTC. Encoded protein: CASSLGFRGQGLSHEQFF.

The chain employs TRBV12-3 or TRBV12-4 and TRBJ1-2; no firm D call. The germline V and J ends were trimmed by 4 bases and 4 bases, with 10 bases remaining between them. This CDR3 is built from 13 residues. As DNA, the CDR3 is TGTGCCAGCAGTTCCGACATCGCCTATGGCTACACCTTC. This sequence encodes CASSSDIAYGYTF.

V gene TRBV6-5 combines with J gene TRBJ1-4; D perhaps matches TRBD1 (6 bases). Germline assignment: CDR1 MNHEY and CDR2 SVGAGI. This CDR3 is 14 amino acids long. V was trimmed by 4 bases and J by 4 bases, leaving 10 bases between them. The CDR3 coding sequence is TGTGCCAGCAGTTTGAGGGGGGGTAATGAAAAACTGTTTTTT. Protein product: CASSLRGGNEKLFF.

This chain links TRBV24-1 with TRBJ2-3, with a tentative D call TRBD1 (5 bases). The CDR3 consists of 14 residues. The germline V and J ends were trimmed by 9 bases and 2 bases, with 14 bases remaining between them. Germline CDR1 and CDR2: KGHDR and SFDVKD. Here the CDR3 reads CATADQTATDTQYF. CDR3 sequence (DNA): TGTGCCACCGCGGATCAGACAGCCACAGATACGCAGTATTTT.

The V and J genes are TRBV7-7 and TRBJ2-5; 7 nucleotides align to TRBD1. Germline CDR1 reads SSHAT; CDR2 reads FNYEAQ (reference sequence). The CDR3 covers 15 residues. Trimming at V came to 5 bases and at J to 4 bases, leaving 10 bases not matched to a gene. CDR3 nucleotide sequence: TGTGCCAGCAGCAGAGGGGGCGCGGAGACAGAGACCCAGTACTTC. Encoded protein: CASSRGGAETETQYF.

The rearrangement links TRBV5-6 to TRBJ2-5, with a weak D call TRBD1 (6 bases). The V and J ends lost 4 bases and 5 bases respectively, with 15 bases between them. Germline V gives CDR1 SGHDT, CDR2 YYEEEE. There are 14 residues in the CDR3. CDR3 region: CASSPTGLRETQYF. CDR3 nucleotides: TGTGCCAGCAGCCCTACAGGGCTCAGGGAGACCCAGTACTTC. Variable domain in full (rest from reference TRBV5-6 and TRBJ2-5): DAGVTQSPTHLIKTRGQQVTLRCSPKSGHDTVSWYQQALGQGPQFIFQYYEEEERQRGNFPDRFSGHQFPNYSSELNVNALLLGDSALYLCASSPTGLRETQYFGPGTRLLVL.

The chain links TRBV3-1 (or the pseudogene TRBV3-2) to TRBJ2-1, with unresolved D. Germline lookup yields CDR1 LGHDT and CDR2 YNNKEL (reference sequence). The CDR3 is made up of 14 amino acids. Trimming removed 0 bases at V and 8 bases at J, with 11 bases between. In DNA form, the CDR3 reads TGTGCCAGCAGCCAAGATTACAGAAACGATGAGCAGTTCTTC. It codes for CASSQDYRNDEQFF.

The DNA of the CDR3 is TGCAGCGTTGCCGATCGGGGAAACACCATATATTTT. The encoded protein is CSVADRGNTIYF. The chain couples TRBV29-1 to TRBJ1-3; D not certain. Trimming shortened V by 4 bases and J by 4 bases, and 8 bases separated the two germline ends. The CDR3 contains 12 residues. CDR1 is SQVTM, CDR2 ANQGSEA, per germline.

The sample holds a few counts of this clone. The chain carries TRBV5-1 and TRBJ2-5; D gene unclear. Trimming removed 1 base at V and 1 base at J, with 2 bases between. CDR1 SGHRS and CDR2 YFSETQ come from the germline V gene. The CDR3 runs 12 residues. The CDR3 DNA is TGCGCCAGCAGCTTGCGCCAAGAGACCCAGTACTTC. It yields the protein CASSLRQETQYF. Looking up the rest from reference TRBV5-1 and TRBJ2-5 gives the full variable domain: KAGVTQTPRYLIKTRGQQVTLSCSPISGHRSVSWYQQTPGQGLQFLFEYFSETQRNKGNFPGRFSGRQFSNSRSEMNVSTLELGDSALYLCASSLRQETQYFGPGTRLLVL.

The chain has TRBV11-2 and TRBJ1-2, with D hard to call. V shed 0 bases and J shed 2 bases, with 4 bases lying between them. Germline V gene sequence: CDR1 SGHAT, CDR2 FQNNGV. CDR3 size: 13 residues. This CDR3 reads CASSLEQNYGYTF. Here the CDR3 DNA reads TGTGCCAGCAGCTTAGAACAGAACTATGGCTACACCTTC.

This clone was found once. The chain joins TRBV19 to TRBJ2-7, with 8 nucleotides matching TRBD2. Trimming removed 10 bases from V and 6 bases from J; junction bases left unmatched: 14. The germline V gene encodes CDR1 LNHDA and CDR2 SQIVND (reference sequence). This CDR3 contains 14 residues. The CDR3 sequence: CATSPGGGRAEQYF. In DNA form, the CDR3 reads TGTGCCACGAGTCCCGGGGGGGGGCGGGCCGAGCAGTACTTC. The full variable domain, with the rest looked up from reference TRBV19 and TRBJ2-7, is DGGITQSPKYLFRKEGQNVTLSCEQNLNHDAMYWYRQDPGQGLRLIYYSQIVNDFQKGDIAEGYSVSREKKESFPLTVTSAQKNPTAFYLCATSPGGGRAEQYFGPGTRLTVT.

This clone has only one observation. The CDR3: CASSLALAGGTDTQYF. As DNA, the CDR3 is TGTGCCAGCAGCTTAGCGCTAGCGGGGGGGACAGATACGCAGTATTTT. The genes are TRBV7-2 and TRBJ2-3, with TRBD2 identical over 12 bases. This CDR3 spans 16 amino acids. CDR1 and CDR2 from the germline V gene are SGHTA and FQGNSA. The J segment lost 3 bases and the V segment lost 0 bases, leaving 1 base of the junction unmatched.

This chain joins TRBV5-4 and TRBJ2-5; 7 bases fit TRBD2. This CDR3 spans 16 amino acids. Trimming cost V 3 bases and J 1 base; bases outside gene matches: 9. Germline V lookup: CDR1 SGHNT, CDR2 YYREEE (reference sequence). CDR3 loop: CASSSLSGEGQETQYF. The DNA for the CDR3 is TGTGCCAGCAGCTCCCTAAGCGGGGAAGGCCAAGAGACCCAGTACTTC.

This chain uses TRBV19 with TRBJ2-2; the match to TRBD2 covers 8 bases. The V segment lost 4 bases and the J segment 6 bases; nucleotides outside the gene matches: 10. The CDR3 sequence is 16 residues long. Germline assignment: CDR1 LNHDA and CDR2 SQIVND (reference sequence). The CDR3 bases are TGTGCCAGTAGTACCCCCTTAGGACTAGCATCCGGGGAGCTGTTTTTT. Translated: CASSTPLGLASGELFF.

The V call is TRBV7-6, the J call TRBJ2-3, with D maybe TRBD2 (6 bases). From germline, CDR1 is SGHVS and CDR2 FNYEAQ. Deletions cut 2 bases from V and 2 bases from J, with 14 bases between. The CDR3 is 16 amino acids. The CDR3 DNA sequence: TGTGCCAGCAGCTTATTAGGGCGGGGAGACACAGATACGCAGTATTTT. Amino acid sequence: CASSLLGRGDTDTQYF.

This clone appeared a single time. The rearrangement links TRBV3-1 (or the pseudogene TRBV3-2) to TRBJ2-3; 7 nucleotides match TRBD2. Germline V gene data show CDR1 as LGHDT and CDR2 as YNNKEL (reference sequence). Trimming cost V 3 bases and J 4 bases; bases outside gene matches: 7. The CDR3 covers 15 residues. The CDR3 nucleotides are TGTGCCAGCAGCCACCGTAGCGGGCCGGCAGATACGCAGTATTTT. It is translated as CASSHRSGPADTQYF.

The chain employs TRBV5-1 and TRBJ1-2; tentative D call: TRBD1 (6 bases). The CDR3 covers 15 residues. V was trimmed by 4 bases and J by 8 bases, leaving 21 bases between them. From germline, CDR1 is SGHRS and CDR2 YFSETQ. Here the CDR3 DNA reads TGCGCCAGCAGCAAGTCAGGGGTGGATTTGGACGGCTACACCTTC. This sequence encodes CASSKSGVDLDGYTF.

The J gene is TRBJ1-3, the V gene TRBV4-1; D is undetermined. Trimming stripped 0 bases from V and 1 base from J, with 7 bases between. The length of the CDR3 is 15 residues. Germline CDR1 and CDR2: MGHRA and YSYEKL. This CDR3 reads CASSQDSGSGNTIYF. In nucleotides, the CDR3 is TGCGCCAGCAGCCAAGATTCGGGGTCTGGAAACACCATATATTTT.